What follows are 29 T cell receptor beta chains derived from one specimen sequenced in a study of vaccination effects on CD4 cells after COVID-19. No antigen has been identified for these receptors. Expansion with viral peptide pools was applied to antigen-specific CD4+ T cells by the ViraFEST assay prior to sequencing. Investigators separated out CD4+ T cells once approximately 11 days of culture had passed. Method: immunoSEQ multiplex PCR; TCRdb's copy keeps in-frame clones and lacks some. The sample yields about 20,000 clones, 70% seen once. The source was CD4+ T cells from PBMCs cultured with HCoV-229E spike peptides, collected before COVID-19 vaccination. The receptors were gathered from a human donor who received a COVID-19 vaccine.

This clone has only a few counts. V gene TRBV7-9 combines with J gene TRBJ2-7; D may correspond to TRBD1 or TRBD2 (5 bases each). Germline-derived CDR1 and CDR2 are SEHNR and FQNEAQ (reference sequence). V was cut by 6 bases and J by 2 bases, with 17 bases left in between. CDR3 length: 15 residues. The CDR3 sequence: CASRGEWSGPYEQYF. The CDR3 coding sequence is TGTGCCAGCAGGGGGGAGTGGTCGGGGCCCTACGAGCAGTACTTC. The entire variable domain, with the rest obtained from reference TRBV7-9 and TRBJ2-7, is as follows: DTGVSQNPRHKITKRGQNVTFRCDPISEHNRLYWYRQTLGQGPEFLTYFQNEAQLEKSRLLSDRFSAERPKGSFSTLEIQRTEQGDSAMYLCASRGEWSGPYEQYFGPGTRLTVT.

This chain connects TRBV5-1 to TRBJ2-1; 14 nucleotides line up with TRBD2. CDR3 size: 16 residues. Germline assignment: CDR1 SGHRS and CDR2 YFSETQ. V was pared by 0 bases and J by 10 bases, with 6 bases of the junction left unmatched. This chain's CDR3 is CASSLGGTSGRSEQFF. CDR3 DNA: TGCGCCAGCAGCTTGGGTGGGACTAGCGGGAGAAGCGAGCAGTTCTTC.

This chain uses TRBV9 with TRBJ2-1; 8 bases line up with TRBD2. Trimming cost V 5 bases and J 7 bases; bases outside gene matches: 5. This CDR3 has 13 residues. In germline, CDR1 is SGDLS, CDR2 YYNGEE. CDR3 sequence reads: CASRSGGGNEQFF. The CDR3 DNA follows: TGTGCCAGCAGGTCGGGAGGGGGGAATGAGCAGTTCTTC.

The chain employs TRBV7-2 and TRBJ1-1; 7 nucleotides agree with TRBD1. J was trimmed by 10 bases and V by 5 bases; bases with no gene match: 7. The CDR3 loop spans 12 amino acids. In germline, CDR1 is SGHTA, CDR2 FQGNSA. This CDR3 is CASSLGQARAFF. The DNA for the CDR3 is TGTGCCAGCAGCCTAGGACAGGCTCGAGCTTTCTTT.

V usage is TRBV27 and J usage is TRBJ2-3; D remains unclear. Germline V gene data show CDR1 as MNHEY and CDR2 as SMNVEV (reference sequence). Trimming cost V 3 bases and J 2 bases, with 6 bases left between them. The CDR3 runs 13 residues. The DNA for the CDR3 is TGTGCCAGCAGTTTCTGGAACACAGATACGCAGTATTTT. Protein sequence: CASSFWNTDTQYF.

This rearrangement joins TRBV10-2 to TRBJ2-1; no clear D. V was trimmed by 0 bases and J by 7 bases, leaving 19 bases between them. The CDR3 loop spans 17 amino acids. Germline V gene data show CDR1 as WSHSY and CDR2 as SAAADI. CDR3 DNA sequence: TGCGCCAGCAGTGAGTCGACTCCCAGACGGAGATTTAATGAGCAGTTCTTC. Protein sequence: CASSESTPRRRFNEQFF.

The rearrangement uses TRBV7-2 and TRBJ2-5; a weak D match, TRBD1 (6 bases). Trimming pared 5 bases from V and 5 bases from J, leaving 12 bases between. There are 13 residues in the CDR3. Germline-derived CDR1 and CDR2 are SGHTA and FQGNSA. CDR3: CASSQQGGETQYF. The DNA for the CDR3 is TGTGCCAGCAGCCAACAGGGTGGTGAGACCCAGTACTTC.

The chain carries TRBV7-6 and TRBJ2-7, with D maybe TRBD1 (6 bases). V gave up 4 bases and J gave up 4 bases, with 11 bases separating them. CDR1 and CDR2 from the germline V gene are SGHVS and FNYEAQ. There are 13 residues in the CDR3. The CDR3 DNA reads as TGTGCCAGCAGCTACCGGGACACGTACGAGCAGTACTTC. As protein: CASSYRDTYEQYF.

This clone has just a few counts. The chain combines TRBV10-3 with TRBJ2-1, with D possibly TRBD1 on 5 matching bases. Germline-derived CDR1 and CDR2 are ENHRY and SYGVKD. The CDR3 consists of 12 residues. Trimming left V 6 bases short and J 8 bases short, with 11 bases between. The CDR3 is CAIRNEGDEQFF. For the CDR3, the DNA is TGTGCCATCAGGAACGAAGGGGATGAGCAGTTCTTC.

This clone is categorized as medium-sized. V is TRBV7-9 and J is TRBJ1-2; TRBD1 aligns across 8 bases. Germline V gene lookup returns CDR1 SEHNR and CDR2 FQNEAQ (reference sequence). The CDR3 is made up of 14 amino acids. V shed 5 bases and J 4 bases; nucleotides not matched to a gene: 6. CDR3 residues: CASSVTGQGYGYTF. DNA of the CDR3: TGTGCCAGCAGCGTTACCGGACAGGGCTATGGCTACACCTTC. The full variable domain, with the rest looked up from reference TRBV7-9 and TRBJ1-2, is DTGVSQNPRHKITKRGQNVTFRCDPISEHNRLYWYRQTLGQGPEFLTYFQNEAQLEKSRLLSDRFSAERPKGSFSTLEIQRTEQGDSAMYLCASSVTGQGYGYTFGSGTRLTVV.

The gene calls are TRBV6-4 and TRBJ2-3; D is uncertain. V was trimmed by 0 bases and J by 3 bases, leaving 4 bases between them. CDR1 is MRHNA and CDR2 is SNTAGT in the germline V gene. CDR3 size: 13 residues. CDR3: CASSDSETDTQYF. CDR3 bases: TGTGCCAGCAGTGACTCCGAGACAGATACGCAGTATTTT.

The table lists this clone with a few counts. The gene calls are TRBV9 and TRBJ1-3, with D perhaps TRBD1 (5 bases). Germline V lookup: CDR1 SGDLS, CDR2 YYNGEE. The V end was cut by 5 bases, the J end by 4 bases, with 10 bases between. This CDR3 is built from 13 residues. The CDR3 protein is CASRQGSGNTIYF. DNA of the CDR3: TGTGCCAGCAGGCAGGGATCAGGAAACACCATATATTTT.

V and J are TRBV29-1 and TRBJ2-7; TRBD2 matches at 10 bases. This CDR3 contains 13 residues. Looked up from germline, CDR1 is SQVTM and CDR2 is ANQGSEA. V trimming: 5 bases; J trimming: 1 base; junction bases outside the gene matches: 2. The CDR3 protein is CSVKTSGSYEQYF. The CDR3 DNA sequence: TGCAGCGTTAAGACTAGCGGGTCCTACGAGCAGTACTTC.

The CDR3 sequence: CASRVGGTVYEQYF. DNA of the CDR3: TGTGCCAGCCGGGTGGGGGGGACAGTTTACGAGCAGTACTTC. V and J are TRBV2 and TRBJ2-7; D may be TRBD1 or TRBD2 (7 bases each). This CDR3 contains 14 residues. The V end lost 8 bases, the J end lost 4 bases, and 18 bases lay between the germline ends. The V gene's germline CDR1 is SNHLY and CDR2 FYNNEI.

The chain recombines TRBV6-5 with TRBJ2-7; possibly TRBD2 for D (5 bases). The CDR3 covers 15 residues. V lost 6 bases to trimming and J lost 0 bases, with 15 bases between them. The germline V gene has CDR1 MNHEY and CDR2 SVGAGI. CDR3 sequence: CASREVPNYSYEQYF. In nucleotides, the CDR3 is TGTGCCAGCAGGGAGGTCCCAAATTACTCCTACGAGCAGTACTTC.

This chain joins TRBV15 and TRBJ2-3, with a possible D match to TRBD2 (6 bases). The length of the CDR3 is 17 residues. The ends were cut back, 0 bases at V and 1 base at J, with 14 bases in the middle. Germline V CDR1 and CDR2: LNHNV, YYDKDF (reference sequence). The CDR3 loop is CATSRDMRGGRTDTQYF. CDR3 sequence (DNA): TGTGCCACCAGCAGAGATATGCGGGGCGGACGCACAGATACGCAGTATTTT.

This clone was detected only once. The V gene is TRBV19, the J gene TRBJ2-7; TRBD1 aligns across 9 bases. CDR3 length: 14 amino acids. Germline V gives CDR1 LNHDA, CDR2 SQIVND (reference sequence). Losses at the gene ends were 4 bases for V and 2 bases for J; bases not matched to a gene: 3. In DNA, the CDR3 is TGTGCCAGTAGTACCGGGACAGGGACCTACGAGCAGTACTTC. The encoded protein is CASSTGTGTYEQYF.

The rearrangement links TRBV24-1 to TRBJ2-5; D is possibly TRBD1 (6 bases). The CDR3 extends over 15 amino acids. The V and J ends lost 5 bases and 2 bases respectively, with 14 bases between them. Germline CDR1 KGHDR, CDR2 SFDVKD. The chain's CDR3 is CATSGLRGSQETQYF. The DNA for the CDR3 is TGTGCCACCAGTGGCCTCAGGGGTAGTCAAGAGACCCAGTACTTC.

The chain carries TRBV10-3 and TRBJ2-7; D not certain. Trimming shortened V by 4 bases and J by 0 bases, and 10 bases separated the two germline ends. The CDR3 has 14 residues. Per germline, CDR1 ENHRY and CDR2 SYGVKD. CDR3 in DNA: TGTGCCATCAGTGGGGCGAGTAGCTCCTACGAGCAGTACTTC. Its translation: CAISGASSSYEQYF.

This clone has a handful of counts. The chain is built from TRBV5-1 and TRBJ2-7, with 10 bases matching TRBD1. Germline V lookup: CDR1 SGHRS, CDR2 YFSETQ. The CDR3 runs 16 residues. V dropped 6 bases and J dropped 3; count of bases not matched to a gene: 12. The CDR3 nucleotides are TGCGCCAGCAACACCGGGACAGGGGCATCTTTCTACGAGCAGTACTTC. Translating it yields CASNTGTGASFYEQYF.

This rearrangement joins TRBV6-5 to TRBJ1-2; 8 bases line up with TRBD1. The CDR3 is 14 residues long. Germline V gene lookup returns CDR1 MNHEY and CDR2 SVGAGI. V gave up 5 bases and J gave up 5 bases; unmatched junction bases: 7. The CDR3 here is CASSRQGRWYGYTF. In DNA form, the CDR3 reads TGTGCCAGCAGTCGACAGGGGCGCTGGTATGGCTACACCTTC.

The chain links TRBV30 to TRBJ1-5, with TRBD1 as a possible D gene (5 bases). Trimming shortened V by 0 bases and J by 0 bases, and 12 bases separated the two germline ends. Germline assignment: CDR1 GTSNPN and CDR2 SVGIG (reference sequence). The CDR3 runs 16 residues. The CDR3 sequence is CAWSVRAGDSNQPQHF. The CDR3 DNA follows: TGTGCCTGGAGTGTACGGGCGGGGGATAGCAATCAGCCCCAGCATTTT.

This rearrangement joins TRBV5-1 to TRBJ2-7, with TRBD1 matching over 11 bases. The CDR3 extends over 17 amino acids. J lost 1 base, V lost 4 bases, and 10 bases had no gene match. Germline V gives CDR1 SGHRS, CDR2 YFSETQ. CDR3 amino acids: CASSAGTGGFLSYEQYF. CDR3 nucleotide sequence: TGCGCCAGCAGCGCAGGGACAGGGGGTTTCCTTTCCTACGAGCAGTACTTC.

V and J are TRBV30 and TRBJ2-7; no clear D. Germline V gene lookup returns CDR1 GTSNPN and CDR2 SVGIG (reference sequence). This CDR3 has 15 residues. Trimming took off 1 base at V and 2 bases at J, with 15 bases between the two ends. The DNA for the CDR3 is TGTGCCTGGAGTGACCGGCCTCAGCCACCCTACGAGCAGTACTTC. This gives the protein CAWSDRPQPPYEQYF.

The genes are TRBV19 and TRBJ2-7; D is possibly TRBD2 (5 bases). The germline V and J ends were trimmed by 8 bases and 6 bases, with 17 bases remaining between them. The germline CDR1 and CDR2 sequences are LNHDA and SQIVND (reference sequence). This CDR3 has 13 residues. CDR3 region: CASSRREGLEQYF. The CDR3 coding sequence is TGTGCCAGTTCGCGTCGGGAAGGGCTCGAGCAGTACTTC.

This chain links TRBV29-1 with TRBJ1-1, with a tentative D call TRBD1 (6 bases). V was pared by 5 bases and J by 4 bases, with 11 bases between. The CDR3 contains 12 residues. CDR1 and CDR2 (germline): SQVTM, ANQGSEA. The CDR3 DNA is TGCAGCGTTAGTCAGGGGACCACTGAAGCTTTCTTT. This sequence encodes CSVSQGTTEAFF.

In its sample, this clone was seen a few times. The V and J genes are TRBV9 and TRBJ1-1, with TRBD1 as a possible D gene (5 bases). The V end was cut by 1 base, the J end by 10 bases, with 23 bases between. The CDR3 covers 16 residues. Looked up from germline, CDR1 is SGDLS and CDR2 is YYNGEE. The chain's CDR3 is CASSVWDRDGYKGAFF. The CDR3 nucleotides are TGTGCCAGCAGCGTATGGGACCGAGACGGTTATAAGGGAGCTTTCTTT.

The rearrangement joins TRBV10-3 to TRBJ2-1, with TRBD1 as a possible D gene (5 bases). The CDR3 is 15 amino acids. Germline CDR1 and CDR2: ENHRY and SYGVKD. The germline V and J ends were trimmed by 2 bases and 1 base, with 9 bases remaining between them. The CDR3 loop reads CAISEGATSYNEQFF. CDR3 sequence (DNA): TGTGCCATCAGTGAGGGGGCAACGTCCTACAATGAGCAGTTCTTC.

This rearrangement joins TRBV2 to TRBJ1-3; D is ambiguous. The CDR3 length is 14 residues. Germline V gene sequence: CDR1 SNHLY, CDR2 FYNNEI. The V and J ends lost 3 bases and 1 base respectively, with 7 bases between them. CDR3 amino acids: CASSEPRSGNTIYF. The CDR3 bases are TGTGCCAGCAGTGAGCCTCGTTCTGGAAACACCATATATTTT.